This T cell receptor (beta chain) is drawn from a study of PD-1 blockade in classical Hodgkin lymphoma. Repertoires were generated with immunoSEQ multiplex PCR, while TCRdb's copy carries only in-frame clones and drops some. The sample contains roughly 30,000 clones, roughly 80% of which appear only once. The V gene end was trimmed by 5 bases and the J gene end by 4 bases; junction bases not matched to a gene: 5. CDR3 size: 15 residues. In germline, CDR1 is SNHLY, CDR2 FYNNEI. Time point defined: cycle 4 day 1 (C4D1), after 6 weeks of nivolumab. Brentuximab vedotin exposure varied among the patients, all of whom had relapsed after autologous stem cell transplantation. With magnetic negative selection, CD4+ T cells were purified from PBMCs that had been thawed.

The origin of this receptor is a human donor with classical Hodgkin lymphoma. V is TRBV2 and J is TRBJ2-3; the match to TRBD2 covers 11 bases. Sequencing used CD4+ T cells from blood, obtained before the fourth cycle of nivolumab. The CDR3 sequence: CASSPIAGGSDTQYF. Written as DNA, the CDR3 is TGTGCCAGCAGTCCCATAGCGGGGGGGTCAGATACGCAGTATTTT. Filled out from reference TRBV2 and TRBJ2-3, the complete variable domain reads EPEVTQTPSHQVTQMGQEVILRCVPISNHLYFYWYRQILGQKVEFLVSFYNNEISEKSEIFDDQFSVERPDGSNFTLKIRSTKLEDSAMYFCASSPIAGGSDTQYFGPGTRLTVL.